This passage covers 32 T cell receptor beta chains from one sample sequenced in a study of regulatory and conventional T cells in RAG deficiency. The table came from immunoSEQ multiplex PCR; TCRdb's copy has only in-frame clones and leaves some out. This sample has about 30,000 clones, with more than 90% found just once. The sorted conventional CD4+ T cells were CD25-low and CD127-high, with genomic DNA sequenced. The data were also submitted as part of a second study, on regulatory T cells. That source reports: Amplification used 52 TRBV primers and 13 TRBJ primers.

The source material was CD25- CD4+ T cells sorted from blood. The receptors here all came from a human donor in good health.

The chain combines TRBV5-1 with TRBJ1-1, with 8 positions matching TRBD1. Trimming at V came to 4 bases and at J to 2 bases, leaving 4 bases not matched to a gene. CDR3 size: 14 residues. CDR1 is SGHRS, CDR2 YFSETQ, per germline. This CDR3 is CASSTGQGNTEAFF. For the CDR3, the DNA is TGCGCCAGCAGCACTGGACAGGGCAACACTGAAGCTTTCTTT.

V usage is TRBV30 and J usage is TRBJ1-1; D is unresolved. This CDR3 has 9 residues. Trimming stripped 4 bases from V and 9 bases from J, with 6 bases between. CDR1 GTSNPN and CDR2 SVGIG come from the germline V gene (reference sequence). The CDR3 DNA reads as TGTGCCTGGACAGAAAAAGCTTTCTTT. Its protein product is CAWTEKAFF.

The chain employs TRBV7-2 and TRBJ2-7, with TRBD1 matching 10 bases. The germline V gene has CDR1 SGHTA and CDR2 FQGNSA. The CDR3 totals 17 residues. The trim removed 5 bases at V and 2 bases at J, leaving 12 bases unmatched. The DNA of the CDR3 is TGTGCCAGCAGCCGCTCGCAAGGAGACAGGGGGCCCTACGAGCAGTACTTC. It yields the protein CASSRSQGDRGPYEQYF.

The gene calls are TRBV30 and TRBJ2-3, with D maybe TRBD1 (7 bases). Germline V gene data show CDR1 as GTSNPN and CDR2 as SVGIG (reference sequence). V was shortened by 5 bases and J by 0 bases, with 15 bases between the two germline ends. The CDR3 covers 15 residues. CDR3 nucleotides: TGTGCCTGGGGGGGGACAGCCACTAGCACAGATACGCAGTATTTT. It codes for CAWGGTATSTDTQYF.

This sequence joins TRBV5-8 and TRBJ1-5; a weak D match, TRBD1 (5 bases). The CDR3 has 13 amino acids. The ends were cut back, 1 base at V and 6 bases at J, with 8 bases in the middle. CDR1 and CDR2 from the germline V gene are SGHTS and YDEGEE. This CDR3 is CASSLYQGQPQHF. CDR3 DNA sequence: TGTGCCAGCAGCTTGTATCAGGGTCAGCCCCAGCATTTT.

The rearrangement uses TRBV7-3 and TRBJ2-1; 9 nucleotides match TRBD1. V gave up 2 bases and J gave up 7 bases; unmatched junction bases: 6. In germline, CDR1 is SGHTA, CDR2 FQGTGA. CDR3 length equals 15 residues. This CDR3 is CASSLRQGVGNEQFF. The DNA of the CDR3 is TGTGCCAGCAGCTTACGACAGGGGGTGGGGAATGAGCAGTTCTTC. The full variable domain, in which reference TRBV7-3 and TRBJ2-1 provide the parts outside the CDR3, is GAGVSQTPSNKVTEKGKYVELRCDPISGHTALYWYRQSLGQGPEFLIYFQGTGAADDSGLPNDRFFAVRPEGSVSTLKIQRTERGDSAVYLCASSLRQGVGNEQFFGPGTRLTVL.

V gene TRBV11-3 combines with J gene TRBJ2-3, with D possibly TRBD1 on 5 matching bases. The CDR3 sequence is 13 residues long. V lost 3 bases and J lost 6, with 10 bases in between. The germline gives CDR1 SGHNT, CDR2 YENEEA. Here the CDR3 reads CASSFSGRDTQYF. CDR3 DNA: TGTGCCAGCAGCTTTTCAGGGCGGGATACGCAGTATTTT. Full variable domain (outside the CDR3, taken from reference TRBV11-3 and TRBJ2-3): EAGVVQSPRYKIIEKKQPVAFWCNPISGHNTLYWYLQNLGQGPELLIRYENEEAVDDSQLPKDRFSAERLKGVDSTLKIQPAELGDSAVYLCASSFSGRDTQYFGPGTRLTVL.

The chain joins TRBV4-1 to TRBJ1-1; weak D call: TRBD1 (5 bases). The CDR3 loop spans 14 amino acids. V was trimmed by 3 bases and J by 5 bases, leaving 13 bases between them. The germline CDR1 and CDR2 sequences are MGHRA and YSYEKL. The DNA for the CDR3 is TGCGCCAGCAGCCACAGGACCGCAGGGACTGAAGCTTTCTTT. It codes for CASSHRTAGTEAFF.

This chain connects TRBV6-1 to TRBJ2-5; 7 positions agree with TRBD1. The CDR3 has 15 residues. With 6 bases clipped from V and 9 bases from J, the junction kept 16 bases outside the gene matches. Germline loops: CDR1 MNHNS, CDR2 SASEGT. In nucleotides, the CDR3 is TGTGCCAGCAGCGACACCGGGACAGTTATTGTTGCCCAGTACTTC. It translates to CASSDTGTVIVAQYF.

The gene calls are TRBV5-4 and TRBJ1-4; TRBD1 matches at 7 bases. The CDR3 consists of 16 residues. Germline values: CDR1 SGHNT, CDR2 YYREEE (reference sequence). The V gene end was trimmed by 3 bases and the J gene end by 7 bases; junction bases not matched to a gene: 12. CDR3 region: CASSSTRDRQSEKLFF. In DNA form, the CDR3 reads TGTGCCAGCAGCTCAACGCGGGACAGACAAAGTGAAAAACTGTTTTTT.

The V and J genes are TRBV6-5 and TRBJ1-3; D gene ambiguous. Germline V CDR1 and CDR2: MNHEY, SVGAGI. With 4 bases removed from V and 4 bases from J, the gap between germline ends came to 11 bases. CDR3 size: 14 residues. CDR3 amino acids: CASSSSLQGNTIYF. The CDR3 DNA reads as TGTGCCAGCAGTTCTTCCCTTCAGGGAAACACCATATATTTT.

CDR3 protein: CASSLRGLNSYNEQFF. DNA of the CDR3: TGTGCCAGCAGCTTAAGGGGACTTAACTCCTACAATGAGCAGTTCTTC. This rearrangement joins TRBV7-3 to TRBJ2-1; possible D gene TRBD2, 6 bases. The CDR3 spans 16 residues. V was trimmed by 1 base and J by 0 bases, leaving 10 bases between them. CDR1 SGHTA and CDR2 FQGTGA come from the germline V gene.

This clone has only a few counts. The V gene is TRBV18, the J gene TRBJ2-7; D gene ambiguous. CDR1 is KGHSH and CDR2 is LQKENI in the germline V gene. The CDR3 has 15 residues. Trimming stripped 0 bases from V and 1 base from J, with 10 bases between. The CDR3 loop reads CASSPPDAVSYEQYF. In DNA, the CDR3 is TGTGCCAGCTCACCACCCGATGCGGTATCCTACGAGCAGTACTTC. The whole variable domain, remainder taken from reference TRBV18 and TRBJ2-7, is NAGVMQNPRHLVRRRGQEARLRCSPMKGHSHVYWYRQLPEEGLKFMVYLQKENIIDESGMPKERFSAEFPKEGPSILRIQQVVRGDSAAYFCASSPPDAVSYEQYFGPGTRLTVT.

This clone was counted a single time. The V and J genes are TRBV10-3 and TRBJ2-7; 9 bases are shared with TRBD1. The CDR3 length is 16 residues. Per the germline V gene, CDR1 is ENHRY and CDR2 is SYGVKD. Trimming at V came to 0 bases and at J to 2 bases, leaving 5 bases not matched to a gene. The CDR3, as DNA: TGTGCCATCAGTGAGTCGTTGGGACAGGGTGCCTACGAGCAGTACTTC. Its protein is CAISESLGQGAYEQYF.

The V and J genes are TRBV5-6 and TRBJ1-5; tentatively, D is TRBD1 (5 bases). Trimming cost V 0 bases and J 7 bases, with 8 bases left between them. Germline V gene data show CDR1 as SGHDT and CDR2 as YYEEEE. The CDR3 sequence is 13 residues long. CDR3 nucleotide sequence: TGTGCCAGCAGCTTGGGGTCAGGGCAGCCCCAGCATTTT. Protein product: CASSLGSGQPQHF.

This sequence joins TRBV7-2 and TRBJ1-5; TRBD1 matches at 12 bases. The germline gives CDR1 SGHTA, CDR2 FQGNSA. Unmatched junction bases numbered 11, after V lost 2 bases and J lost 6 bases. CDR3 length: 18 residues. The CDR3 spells CASSLLGQGAALGQPQHF. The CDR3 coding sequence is TGTGCCAGCAGCTTATTGGGACAGGGGGCGGCATTGGGTCAGCCCCAGCATTTT.

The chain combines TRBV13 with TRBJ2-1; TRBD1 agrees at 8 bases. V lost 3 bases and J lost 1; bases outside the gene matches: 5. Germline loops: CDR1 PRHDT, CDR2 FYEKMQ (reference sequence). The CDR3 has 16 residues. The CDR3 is CASSFGQGRSYNEQFF. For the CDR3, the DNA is TGTGCCAGCAGCTTCGGACAGGGTCGGTCCTACAATGAGCAGTTCTTC.

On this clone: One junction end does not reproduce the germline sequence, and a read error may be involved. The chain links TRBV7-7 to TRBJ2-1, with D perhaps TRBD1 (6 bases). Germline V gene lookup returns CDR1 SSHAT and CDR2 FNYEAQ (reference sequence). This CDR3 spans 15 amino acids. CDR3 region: CASSLAPGGLDEQFF. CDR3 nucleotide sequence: TGTGCTAGCAGCTTAGCCCCTGGGGGCCTGGATGAGCAGTTCTTC.

CDR3 coding DNA: TGTGCCTGGAAAAGGGAGACGCCGGGCTACGAGCAGTACTTC. Encoded protein: CAWKRETPGYEQYF. This sequence joins TRBV30 and TRBJ2-7; D perhaps matches TRBD2 (5 bases). This CDR3 region has 14 residues. V lost 4 bases and J 3 bases, leaving 16 bases between the germline ends. CDR1 is GTSNPN, CDR2 SVGIG, per germline (reference sequence). Filled out from reference TRBV30 and TRBJ2-7, the complete variable domain reads SQTIHQWPATLVQPVGSPLSLECTVEGTSNPNLYWYRQAAGRGLQLLFYSVGIGQISSEVPQNLSASRPQDRQFILSSKKLLLSDSGFYLCAWKRETPGYEQYFGPGTRLTVT.

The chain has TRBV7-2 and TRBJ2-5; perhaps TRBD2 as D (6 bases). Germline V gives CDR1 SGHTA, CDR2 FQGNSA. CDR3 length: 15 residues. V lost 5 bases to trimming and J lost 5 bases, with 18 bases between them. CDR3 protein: CASSRKEGRWETQYF. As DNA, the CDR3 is TGTGCCAGCAGCCGAAAGGAGGGAAGGTGGGAGACCCAGTACTTC.

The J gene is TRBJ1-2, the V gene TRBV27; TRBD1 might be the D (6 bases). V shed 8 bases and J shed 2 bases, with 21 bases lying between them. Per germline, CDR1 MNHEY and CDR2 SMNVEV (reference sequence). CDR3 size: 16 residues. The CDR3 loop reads CASRKGQGRINYGYTF. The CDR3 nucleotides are TGTGCCAGCCGAAAGGGACAAGGCCGGATAAACTATGGCTACACCTTC.

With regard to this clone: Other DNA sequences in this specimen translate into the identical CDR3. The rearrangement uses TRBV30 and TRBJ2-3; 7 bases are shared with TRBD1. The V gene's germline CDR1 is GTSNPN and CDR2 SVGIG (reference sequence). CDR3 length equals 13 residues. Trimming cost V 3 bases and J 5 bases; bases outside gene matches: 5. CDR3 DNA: TGTGCCTGGAGCCAGAGACAGGGAGATACGCAGTATTTT. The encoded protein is CAWSQRQGDTQYF.

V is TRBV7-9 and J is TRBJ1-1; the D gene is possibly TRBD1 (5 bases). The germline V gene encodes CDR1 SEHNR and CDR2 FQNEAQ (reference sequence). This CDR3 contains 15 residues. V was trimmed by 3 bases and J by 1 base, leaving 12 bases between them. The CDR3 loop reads CASSFPLQGNTEAFF. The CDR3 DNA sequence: TGTGCCAGCAGCTTTCCCCTCCAGGGGAACACTGAAGCTTTCTTT.

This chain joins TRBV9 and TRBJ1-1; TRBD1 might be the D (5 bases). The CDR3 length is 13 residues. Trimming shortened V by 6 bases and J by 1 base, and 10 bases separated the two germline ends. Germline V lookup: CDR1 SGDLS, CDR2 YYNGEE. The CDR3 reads CASTPGGNTEAFF. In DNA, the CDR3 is TGTGCCAGCACCCCGGGGGGGAACACTGAAGCTTTCTTT. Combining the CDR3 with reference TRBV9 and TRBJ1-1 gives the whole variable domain DSGVTQTPKHLITATGQRVTLRCSPRSGDLSVYWYQQSLDQGLQFLIQYYNGEERAKGNILERFSAQQFPDLHSELNLSSLELGDSALYFCASTPGGNTEAFFGQGTRLTVV.

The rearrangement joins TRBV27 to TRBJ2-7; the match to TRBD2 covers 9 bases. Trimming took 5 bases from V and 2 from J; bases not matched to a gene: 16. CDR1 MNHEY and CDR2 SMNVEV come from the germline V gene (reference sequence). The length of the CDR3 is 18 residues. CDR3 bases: TGTGCCAGCAGTCTCGGGGGAAGAGGACTAGCGAAAACCTACGAGCAGTACTTC. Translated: CASSLGGRGLAKTYEQYF.

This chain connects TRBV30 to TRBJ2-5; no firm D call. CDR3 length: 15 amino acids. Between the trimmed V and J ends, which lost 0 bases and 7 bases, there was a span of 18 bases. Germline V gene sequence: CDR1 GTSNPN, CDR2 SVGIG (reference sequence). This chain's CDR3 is CAWSVPSASTGTQYF. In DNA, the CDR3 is TGTGCCTGGAGTGTACCCTCGGCGAGCACGGGGACCCAGTACTTC.

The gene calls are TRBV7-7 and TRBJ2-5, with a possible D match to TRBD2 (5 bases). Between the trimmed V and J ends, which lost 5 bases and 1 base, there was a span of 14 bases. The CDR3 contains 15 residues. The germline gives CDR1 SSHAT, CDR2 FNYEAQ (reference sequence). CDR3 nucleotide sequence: TGTGCCAGCAGCAAAGGAGGTCCTTTCCAAGAGACCCAGTACTTC. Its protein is CASSKGGPFQETQYF.

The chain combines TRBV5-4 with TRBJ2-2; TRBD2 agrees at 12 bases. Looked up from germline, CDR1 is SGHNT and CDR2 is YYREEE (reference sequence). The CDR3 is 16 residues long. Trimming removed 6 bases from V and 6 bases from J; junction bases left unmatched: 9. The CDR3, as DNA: TGTGCCAGCACGAAGCGGGGGACTAGCGGGTCCGGGGAGCTGTTTTTT. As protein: CASTKRGTSGSGELFF.

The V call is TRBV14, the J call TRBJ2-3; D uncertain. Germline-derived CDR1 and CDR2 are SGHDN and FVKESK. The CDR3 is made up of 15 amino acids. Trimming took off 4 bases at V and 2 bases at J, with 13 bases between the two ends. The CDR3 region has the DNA TGTGCCAGCAGCCTACCCGGTCTTCCCACAGATACGCAGTATTTT. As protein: CASSLPGLPTDTQYF.

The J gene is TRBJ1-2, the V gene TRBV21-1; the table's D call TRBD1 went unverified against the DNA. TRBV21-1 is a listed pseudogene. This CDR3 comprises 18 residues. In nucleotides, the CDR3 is TGTGCCAGCAGCAAAGCGCAACGAGACGGGGACAGGGACTATGGCTACACCTTC. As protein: CASSKAQRDGDRDYGYTF.

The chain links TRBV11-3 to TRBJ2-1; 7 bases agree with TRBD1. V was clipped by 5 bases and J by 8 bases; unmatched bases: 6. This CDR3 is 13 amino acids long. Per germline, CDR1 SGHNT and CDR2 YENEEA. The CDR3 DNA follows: TGTGCCAGCAGCCAGGGTCAGGGGGATGAGCAGTTCTTC. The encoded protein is CASSQGQGDEQFF. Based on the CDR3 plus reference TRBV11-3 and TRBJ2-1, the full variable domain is EAGVVQSPRYKIIEKKQPVAFWCNPISGHNTLYWYLQNLGQGPELLIRYENEEAVDDSQLPKDRFSAERLKGVDSTLKIQPAELGDSAVYLCASSQGQGDEQFFGPGTRLTVL.

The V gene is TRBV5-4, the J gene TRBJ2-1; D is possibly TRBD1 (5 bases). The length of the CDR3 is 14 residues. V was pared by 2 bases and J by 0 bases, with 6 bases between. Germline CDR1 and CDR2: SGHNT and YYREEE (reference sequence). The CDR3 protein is CASSLQVSYNEQFF. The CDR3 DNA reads TGTGCCAGCAGCTTACAGGTCTCCTACAATGAGCAGTTCTTC. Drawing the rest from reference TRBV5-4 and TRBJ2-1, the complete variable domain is ETGVTQSPTHLIKTRGQQVTLRCSSQSGHNTVSWYQQALGQGPQFIFQYYREEENGRGNFPPRFSGLQFPNYSSELNVNALELDDSALYLCASSLQVSYNEQFFGPGTRLTVL.